Listed below are T cell receptor beta chains from one sample, sequenced in a study of shared clonotypes between healthy human individuals. Clones were read by immunoSEQ multiplex PCR, and TCRdb kept only the in-frame ones, dropping some. The table shows about 1.5 million clones, with 95% to 99% occurring only once. The specimen sequenced was naive CD4+ T cells sorted from blood. Source of these receptors: a man under 40 in good health. The CDR3 runs from the conserved cysteine through the conserved F or W. D genes are given only for firm matches. Some rows mark clone size as missing; the rest say once, few, many or name a class of expanded clone.

>-|TRBV7-3|TRBJ2-7|TRBD2
CASSLTAGGSYEQYF
TGTGCCAGCAGCTTAACGGCGGGAGGGTCCTACGAGCAGTACTTC
>-|TRBV11-3|TRBJ1-3|-
CASSLVAGNTIYF
TGTGCCAGCAGCTTAGTAGCTGGAAACACCATATATTTT
>-|TRBV5-6|TRBJ1-4|-
CASSVAGVHWGQEKLFF
TGTGCCAGCAGCGTGGCGGGGGTACATTGGGGGCAGGAAAAACTGTTTTTT
>-|TRBV29-1|TRBJ2-1|TRBD1
CSHSGQGKGEQFF
TGCAGCCATTCGGGACAGGGGAAGGGTGAGCAGTTCTTC
>-|TRBV4-1|TRBJ1-1|TRBD1
CASSLGGPAFF
TGCGCCAGCAGCCTAGGGGGCCCCGCTTTCTTT
>-|TRBV10-1|TRBJ2-7|-
CASSEARVPYEQYF
TGCGCCAGCAGTGAAGCGAGGGTGCCCTACGAGCAGTACTTC
>-|TRBV6-1|TRBJ2-3|-
CASRPTVLSTDTQYF
TGTGCCAGCAGACCCACGGTCTTAAGCACAGATACGCAGTATTTT
>once|TRBV7-9|TRBJ2-3|TRBD1
CASSLTGVPTDTQYF
TGTGCCAGCAGCTTGACAGGGGTTCCCACAGATACGCAGTATTTT
>-|TRBV18|TRBJ2-7|TRBD1
CASSPLSGTGIYYEQYF
TGTGCCAGCTCACCACTCTCCGGGACAGGTATTTACTACGAGCAGTACTTC
>-|TRBV27|TRBJ2-7|-
CASSSRQGFSYEQYF
TGTGCCAGCAGTTCTCGGCAGGGCTTTTCCTACGAGCAGTACTTC
>-|TRBV5-1|TRBJ1-1|-
CASSLRGDGTEAFF
TGCGCCAGCAGCTTGAGGGGTGATGGAACTGAAGCTTTCTTT
>-|TRBV18|TRBJ2-5|TRBD2
CASASLAGKETQYF
TGTGCCAGCGCATCACTAGCGGGCAAAGAGACCCAGTACTTC
>-|TRBV27|TRBJ1-2|-
CASSLAGDLNYGYTF
TGTGCCAGCAGTTTAGCCGGGGACCTTAACTATGGCTACACCTTC
>-|TRBV11-3|TRBJ2-7|-
CASSPNAGHYEQYF
TGTGCCAGCAGCCCGAATGCCGGCCACTACGAGCAGTACTTC
>-|TRBV4-3|TRBJ2-5|-
CASSQGRGWETQYF
TGCGCCAGCAGCCAAGGCAGAGGGTGGGAGACCCAGTACTTC
>once|TRBV28|TRBJ2-3|-
CASSLTGRTDTQYF
TGTGCCAGCAGTTTAACAGGTCGGACAGATACGCAGTATTTT
>-|TRBV4-1|TRBJ2-1|-
CASSPLMISNEQFF
TGCGCCAGCAGCCCCCTAATGATTTCCAATGAGCAGTTCTTC
>-|TRBV25-1|TRBJ2-5|TRBD2
CASSEFMVGGETQYF
TGTGCCAGCAGTGAATTTATGGTCGGGGGGGAGACCCAGTACTTC
>-|TRBV18|TRBJ2-7|-
CASSPGGRQGPEQYF
TGTGCCAGCTCACCAGGGGGGAGACAGGGACCCGAGCAGTACTTC
>-|TRBV28|TRBJ2-3|TRBD2
CATLLAGGPDTQYF
TGTGCCACCCTACTAGCGGGAGGGCCAGATACGCAGTATTTT
>-|TRBV11-2|TRBJ1-4|TRBD1
CASSLDSGTGESSNEKLFF
TGTGCCAGCAGCTTAGATTCCGGGACAGGGGAGTCGTCTAATGAAAAACTGTTTTTT
>-|TRBV6-5|TRBJ1-1|-
CASSYPSRGHTEAFF
TGTGCCAGCAGTTACCCATCCCGGGGACACACTGAAGCTTTCTTT
>-|TRBV7-2|TRBJ2-1|TRBD1
CASSPTGGTTYNEQFF
TGTGCCAGCAGCCCGACAGGGGGGACCACCTACAATGAGCAGTTCTTC
>-|TRBV13|TRBJ2-6|-
CASSQGGRSPGANVLTF
TGTGCCAGCAGCCAGGGGGGCAGAAGCCCTGGGGCCAACGTCCTGACTTTC
>-|TRBV18|TRBJ2-7|TRBD1
CASSPVGQGVYEQYF
TGTGCCAGCTCACCGGTGGGACAGGGGGTCTACGAGCAGTACTTC
>-|TRBV11-2|TRBJ2-7|-
CASSSGSNYEQYF
TGTGCCAGCAGCTCCGGGAGCAACTACGAGCAGTACTTC
>-|TRBV2|TRBJ2-3|TRBD2
CASSPGGGRADTQYF
TGTGCCAGCAGTCCTGGCGGGGGGCGGGCAGATACGCAGTATTTT
>-|TRBV11-2|TRBJ2-5|-
CASSFRPETQYF
TGTGCCAGCAGCTTCCGTCCGGAGACCCAGTACTTC
>-|TRBV29-1|TRBJ2-1|-
CSVEWAHQQFF
TGCAGCGTTGAATGGGCACACCAACAGTTCTTC
>-|TRBV5-4|TRBJ2-2|-
CASSLPGAGELFF
TGTGCCAGCAGCTTGCCGGGGGCCGGGGAGCTGTTTTTT
>-|TRBV10-3|TRBJ2-1|-
CANAGLGDEQFF
TGTGCCAACGCCGGATTGGGGGATGAGCAGTTCTTC
>once|TRBV7-8|TRBJ2-3|TRBD2
CASSLVRRGNTDTQYF
TGTGCCAGCAGCTTAGTCAGGCGGGGGAACACAGATACGCAGTATTTT
>-|TRBV25-1|TRBJ2-5|-
CASLLVETQYF
TGTGCCAGCCTACTAGTGGAGACCCAGTACTTC
>-|TRBV5-4|TRBJ2-7|-
CASSLDRANYEQYF
TGTGCCAGCAGCTTGGACAGGGCGAACTACGAGCAGTACTTC
>-|TRBV5-5|TRBJ2-2|-
CASSLYKARAGELFF
TGTGCCAGCAGCTTGTATAAGGCGCGGGCTGGGGAGCTGTTTTTT
>-|TRBV28|TRBJ1-5|-
CASSTDGDYSNQPQHF
TGTGCCAGCAGCACGGACGGAGATTATAGCAATCAGCCCCAGCATTTT
>once|TRBV11-2|TRBJ2-7|TRBD2
CASSPSLREGLFRGEQYF
TGTGCCAGCAGCCCTAGCTTGCGGGAGGGCCTGTTTAGGGGCGAGCAGTACTTC
>-|TRBV21-1|TRBJ2-7|-
CASSKAGGRLAGNAYEQYF
TGTGCCAGCAGCAAAGCTGGGGGGCGCCTAGCGGGAAACGCCTACGAGCAGTACTTC
>-|TRBV7-9|TRBJ1-6|TRBD1
CASSWTGEMGSPLHF
TGTGCCAGCAGCTGGACAGGGGAGATGGGTTCACCCCTCCACTTT
>-|TRBV5-1|TRBJ2-7|-
CASSSVPYSGPYEQYF
TGCGCCAGCAGCTCGGTGCCTTACTCGGGGCCCTACGAGCAGTACTTC
>-|TRBV19|TRBJ2-7|-
CASSELGGYEQYF
TGTGCCAGTAGTGAACTAGGAGGCTACGAGCAGTACTTC
>-|TRBV28|TRBJ2-1|-
CASSNVGSGSYNEQFF
TGTGCCAGCAGTAACGTGGGGTCGGGCTCCTACAATGAGCAGTTCTTC
>-|TRBV19|TRBJ2-1|TRBD2
CASRSSSGVSDEQFF
TGTGCCAGTAGAAGCTCTAGCGGGGTGAGCGATGAGCAGTTCTTC
>-|TRBV18|TRBJ1-2|-
CASSGGQNYGYTF
TGTGCCAGCTCAGGGGGGCAGAACTATGGCTACACCTTC
>-|TRBV29-1|TRBJ2-1|TRBD2
CSVMTSGRSNEQFF
TGCAGCGTAATGACTAGCGGGAGGAGTAATGAGCAGTTCTTC